Below are 18 T cell receptor beta chains sequenced from a single sample in a study of STAT3 mutations in large granular lymphocyte leukemia. Study-wide results and limits: Every T-cell large granular lymphocyte leukemia patient had at least one immunodominant TCR beta clonotype.

Repertoires were generated with immunoSEQ multiplex PCR, while TCRdb's copy carries only in-frame clones and drops some. This sample has 17,000 or so clones, with approximately 92% found just once. What these receptors recognize is not known. The sequencing sample was made of peripheral blood mononuclear cells. Source of these receptors: a man aged 55 to 69 with T-cell large granular lymphocyte leukemia. Some clones in this sample may be carry-over from other donors' samples.

CDR3 nucleotides: TGTGCCAGCAGCTCCCCGACTAGCGGGAGCCAAGAGACCCAGTACTTC. Its protein is CASSSPTSGSQETQYF. The chain carries TRBV28 and TRBJ2-5, with TRBD2 identical over 12 bases. CDR1 is MDHEN, CDR2 SYDVKM, per germline. The CDR3 loop spans 16 amino acids. V trimming: 6 bases; J trimming: 1 base; junction bases outside the gene matches: 6.

The V gene is TRBV4-3, the J gene TRBJ1-5; D is uncertain. The V and J ends lost 0 bases and 5 bases respectively, with 14 bases between them. Germline assignment: CDR1 LGHNA and CDR2 YSLEER. This CDR3 has 16 residues. CDR3 DNA sequence: TGCGCCAGCAGCCAAGATTTAGGCGGGAGCGATCAGCCCCAGCATTTT. Residues: CASSQDLGGSDQPQHF.

This clone was counted a single time. The V and J genes are TRBV5-6 and TRBJ2-7; a possible D gene is TRBD1 (8 bases). This CDR3 comprises 13 residues. CDR1 is SGHDT, CDR2 YYEEEE, per germline. V was pared by 1 base and J by 5 bases, with 10 bases between. CDR3 sequence reads: CASSLTGGDEQYF. The CDR3 DNA reads TGTGCCAGCAGCTTGACAGGGGGGGACGAGCAGTACTTC.

The J gene is TRBJ1-1, the V gene TRBV5-1; D remains unclear. V was trimmed by 3 bases and J by 4 bases, leaving 16 bases between them. This CDR3 region has 15 residues. CDR1 is SGHRS, CDR2 YFSETQ, per germline. The CDR3 spells CASSSQHWGTTEAFF. The CDR3 DNA follows: TGCGCCAGCAGCTCGCAACATTGGGGTACCACTGAAGCTTTCTTT.

This chain uses TRBV12-5 with TRBJ2-1; D is ambiguous. The CDR3 is made up of 15 amino acids. CDR1 LGHNT and CDR2 FRNRAP come from the germline V gene. V shed 1 base and J shed 4 bases, with 11 bases lying between them. This chain's CDR3 is CASGLGASEYNEQFF. The CDR3 DNA follows: TGTGCTAGTGGTTTGGGAGCGAGTGAATACAATGAGCAGTTCTTC. Combining the CDR3 with reference TRBV12-5 and TRBJ2-1 gives the whole variable domain DARVTQTPRHKVTEMGQEVTMRCQPILGHNTVFWYRQTMMQGLELLAYFRNRAPLDDSGMPKDRFSAEMPDATLATLKIQPSEPRDSAVYFCASGLGASEYNEQFFGPGTRLTVL.

The chain employs TRBV29-1 and TRBJ2-5; no firm D call. V lost 3 bases and J 4 bases, leaving 15 bases between the germline ends. The CDR3 totals 14 residues. Germline CDR1 SQVTM, CDR2 ANQGSEA. The DNA for the CDR3 is TGCAGCGTTGAGCAGTGGCAGGTGGGAGAGACCCAGTACTTC. It encodes CSVEQWQVGETQYF.

The chain carries TRBV15 and TRBJ2-2; 8 positions match TRBD2. CDR1 is LNHNV and CDR2 is YYDKDF in the germline V gene (reference sequence). This CDR3 contains 16 residues. Trimming at V came to 3 bases and at J to 1 base, leaving 4 bases not matched to a gene. CDR3 DNA: TGTGCCACCAGCAGGGGCAGCGGGAGGAACACCGGGGAGCTGTTTTTT. This codes for CATSRGSGRNTGELFF.

The CDR3 is CASSSGGRSYGYTF. The CDR3 DNA is TGTGCCAGCAGCTCCGGGGGCAGGAGCTATGGCTACACCTTC. This chain joins TRBV6-5 and TRBJ1-2, with D perhaps TRBD1 (6 bases). This CDR3 region has 14 residues. Germline V CDR1 and CDR2: MNHEY, SVGAGI. Trimming cost V 6 bases and J 4 bases, with 15 bases left between them.

Note on this clone: The germline gene is not matched at one end of the junction; a read error may be the cause. The chain links TRBV6-5 to TRBJ2-1, with D hard to call. Germline-derived CDR1 and CDR2 are MNHEY and SVGAGI. CDR3 length: 12 residues. The DNA for the CDR3 is TGTGCCAGCAGTTCCGCCTATAATGAGCAGTTCTTC. Residues: CASSSAYNEQFF.

This clone showed up just a few times. The chain uses TRBV7-3 and TRBJ2-3, with 11 bases aligning to TRBD2. Germline V gene sequence: CDR1 SGHTA, CDR2 FQGTGA. The CDR3 is made up of 16 amino acids. Losses at the gene ends were 4 bases for V and 1 base for J; bases not matched to a gene: 4. The CDR3 DNA is TGTGCCAGCAGCTCTCTAGCGGGAGGAGGCACAGATACGCAGTATTTT. This translates into CASSSLAGGGTDTQYF.

V gene TRBV5-1 combines with J gene TRBJ2-3; no clear D gene. Germline lookup yields CDR1 SGHRS and CDR2 YFSETQ. Trimming removed 5 bases from V and 4 bases from J, with 11 bases in between. There are 13 residues in the CDR3. For the CDR3, the DNA is TGCGCCAGCAGTCCCCCCTTTGCAGATACGCAGTATTTT. Its translation: CASSPPFADTQYF. The full variable domain, completed using reference TRBV5-1 and TRBJ2-3, is KAGVTQTPRYLIKTRGQQVTLSCSPISGHRSVSWYQQTPGQGLQFLFEYFSETQRNKGNFPGRFSGRQFSNSRSEMNVSTLELGDSALYLCASSPPFADTQYFGPGTRLTVL.

The V gene is TRBV5-6, the J gene TRBJ2-6; D may match TRBD1 or TRBD2 (5 bases each). The CDR3 runs 15 residues. V dropped 1 base and J dropped 4 bases, with 9 bases sitting between them. CDR1 and CDR2 from the germline V gene are SGHDT and YYEEEE. In DNA form, the CDR3 reads TGTGCCAGCAGCTTGATCAGGGACGGGGCCAACGTCCTGACTTTC. Translating gives CASSLIRDGANVLTF.

The CDR3: CATSRDVGGRGTEAFF. The DNA for the CDR3 is TGTGCCACCAGCAGAGACGTCGGGGGGAGGGGCACTGAAGCTTTCTTT. This chain uses TRBV15 with TRBJ1-1; tentatively, D is TRBD1 (5 bases). The V end was cut by 0 bases, the J end by 4 bases, with 15 bases between. Germline V gene sequence: CDR1 LNHNV, CDR2 YYDKDF (reference sequence). This CDR3 has 16 residues.

The V call is TRBV9, the J call TRBJ1-3; 9 bases agree with TRBD1. Germline trimming cut 3 bases from V and 4 bases from J; bases unmatched to any gene: 2. The CDR3 has 14 residues. Looked up from germline, CDR1 is SGDLS and CDR2 is YYNGEE. CDR3 DNA: TGTGCCAGCAGCGAGGACAGGGGCGGAAACACCATATATTTT. It encodes CASSEDRGGNTIYF.

The chain carries TRBV5-4 and TRBJ2-7; no clear D gene. V gave up 3 bases and J gave up 0 bases, with 10 bases separating them. Germline loops: CDR1 SGHNT, CDR2 YYREEE (reference sequence). This CDR3 has 14 amino acids. The CDR3 nucleotides read TGTGCCAGCAGCTCGGACGCTAGCTCCTACGAGCAGTACTTC. Translation: CASSSDASSYEQYF.

This sequence joins TRBV5-1 and TRBJ2-1; tentatively, D is TRBD1 or TRBD2 (7 bases each). V lost 1 base and J lost 8, with 25 bases in between. The CDR3 has 18 residues. CDR1 is SGHRS and CDR2 is YFSETQ in the germline V gene. Written as DNA, the CDR3 is TGCGCCAGCAGCTTGCAGTCTAGCGGACCCCGACAGGGCTATGAGCAGTTCTTC. Its translation is CASSLQSSGPRQGYEQFF.

The chain combines TRBV4-1 with TRBJ2-7; D not certain. V lost 4 bases and J lost 0, with 16 bases in between. The CDR3 is 16 amino acids. Germline V gives CDR1 MGHRA, CDR2 YSYEKL. This CDR3 reads CASSRGPTEPSYEQYF. The DNA of the CDR3 is TGCGCCAGCAGCCGCGGCCCTACAGAGCCCTCCTACGAGCAGTACTTC.

This clone has a handful of counts. The J gene is TRBJ1-5, the V gene TRBV6-6; maybe TRBD1 (5 bases). V gave up 7 bases and J gave up 1 base, with 17 bases separating them. This CDR3 has 16 amino acids. CDR1 MNHNY and CDR2 SVGAGI come from the germline V gene (reference sequence). CDR3 bases: TGTGCCAGCAAAAATCGGGGCCAGGGAAGCAATCAGCCCCAGCATTTT. It codes for CASKNRGQGSNQPQHF.